This T cell receptor (beta chain) was retrieved from a study of shared clonotypes between healthy human individuals. Points from the study as a whole: Compared with clonotypes that all four donors shared, non-shared clonotypes had lower generation probabilities. For naive CD4 cells, roughly 4.8% of clonotypes were shared across a few donors. Compared with memory subsets, naive subsets generally had larger estimated richness.

The data were produced by immunoSEQ multiplex PCR, yet TCRdb's version contains in-frame clones alone and is incomplete. The sample lists around 2.5 million clones, 90% to 95% occurring once. Comments on this clone: Its target is not known.

Germline V lookup: CDR1 SQVTM, CDR2 ANQGSEA. V lost 7 bases and J 6 bases, leaving 19 bases between the germline ends. The CDR3 is made up of 13 amino acids. The sample comprised naive CD4+ T cells from PBMCs. Indicated subset: CD45RA+ positively selected. The rearrangement links TRBV29-1 to TRBJ2-7, with D maybe TRBD2 (5 bases). The source is a man aged 18 to 30 in good health. Some clones in this sample may be carry-over from other donors' samples. CDR3 sequence: CSAESAPGVEQYF. The CDR3 DNA reads as TGCAGCGCCGAGAGCGCCCCCGGGGTCGAGCAGTACTTC.